The present entry profiles one TCR beta chain with its context. In its sample, this clone was seen a few times. The antigen it binds to is not known. Qualities for individual bases were not recorded, and no much larger clone is one base off. Tumor libraries used mostly 4.8 ug of input genomic DNA for survey sequencing, with two replicates per sample. The immunoSEQ hsTCRbeta kit was used to prepare TCRbeta libraries according to the manufacturer's instructions. An Illumina NovaSeq 6000 S4 flow cell was used to sequence the final libraries, which had first been combined to 3 nM. The original methods were these. Raw data preprocessing and quality control were performed with the immunoSEQ Analyzer. The analysis was restricted to productive rearrangements, with each unique CDR3 amino acid sequence defining a clonotype. Using the R package tcR, the researchers computed the Gini-Simpson index as their estimate of repertoire clonality. Student's t test was used to compare Gini indices, and Pearson correlation was used to assess associations with tumor size change. What TCRdb holds here is the immuneACCESS table cut down to in-frame rearrangements. Part of the clones is not present; checked against another copy, under half of the missing clones reflect an unresolved V gene, and the others are unexplained. D and trimming were read from the DNA, whereas the V and J calls and clone size are those reported in that table. In all, the sample holds around 9,700 clones, and roughly half of those were seen once. The leading ten clones occupy roughly 29% of the sample.

The sample is drawn from a study of neoadjuvant anti-PD-1 for oral cavity cancer (dated by TCRdb to the early 2020s). Turning to the overall study: Patients mostly received three to four biweekly doses of nivolumab at 3 mg/kg before curative-intent surgical resection. Under RECIST 1.1, patients with complete response, partial response or stable disease were classed as responders, and patients with progression were classed as non-responders. A fourth nivolumab dose was given around day 43 to patients without progression, and definitive surgical resection was performed in those patients on days 50-56. An approximately 34% response rate was observed in the parent correlative cohort, in which about 12 patients were included.

The time point tag for this specimen amounts to: before neoadjuvant nivolumab. Patients were newly diagnosed with stage II-IVA oral cavity squamous cell carcinoma and had received no prior systemic or radiation treatment. The cohort was composed of patients with HPV-negative, locally advanced oral cavity squamous cell carcinoma. Samples came from a longitudinal correlative study of a single-arm phase II trial of neoadjuvant nivolumab in oral cavity squamous cell carcinoma. Genomic DNA-based TCRbeta sequencing was performed on subject-matched pre- and post-treatment PBMCs and tumors from three responders and three non-responders. The Maxwell RSC DNA from Tissue kit was used to isolate genomic DNA from tumor tissue. Taken from the germline V gene (reference sequence), the CDR1 and CDR2 loops are LNHDA and SQIVND. The CDR3 runs 17 residues from the cysteine to the phenylalanine. The sequence is cut down to CDR3 DNA, 51 bases in frame from base 1. Trimming removed 1 base from V and 0 bases from J, leaving 12 bases between the germline ends.

The study at large found these results: Only a few patients per response group were included in the TCR analyses, and the authors called for validation in larger cohorts. Greater tumor shrinkage was correlated with larger post-treatment sizes of preexisting intratumoral clones, suggesting that expansion of preexisting clones contributed to response. Higher pretreatment blood Treg/Th17 ratios correlated with higher pretreatment blood TCRbeta clonality and lower post-treatment tumor TCRbeta clonality.

This chain is built from TRBV19 and TRBJ2-2, with an unclear D gene assignment. This clonotype was obtained from a person between 40 and 85 years old with oral cavity squamous cell carcinoma. Sequencing was performed on tumor tissue, taken before nivolumab (anti-PD-1) treatment. The nucleotides are TGTGCCAGTAGTATAGTGGCAGGCGTTGCGAACACCGGGGAGCTGTTTTTT. The encoded protein is CASSIVAGVANTGELFF.